The 18 T cell receptor beta chains below were found in one sample sequenced in a study of T cell responses to AZD1222 COVID-19 vaccine. The protocol was immunoSEQ multiplex PCR, while the TCRdb copy is restricted to in-frame clones and leaves out a portion. The sample lists about 140,000 clones; about four fifths were seen once. This sample comprised peripheral blood, obtained on day 0 of AZD1222 vaccination. The source is an adult in good health.

The gene calls are TRBV18 and TRBJ1-2; TRBD1 is a possible D gene (5 bases). V lost 3 bases and J lost 7, with 12 bases in between. The germline gives CDR1 KGHSH, CDR2 LQKENI. This CDR3 has 13 residues. The CDR3 nucleotides read TGTGCCAGCTCACCTGACCAGGGTAGTGGCTACACCTTC. This gives the protein CASSPDQGSGYTF.

The chain employs TRBV10-2 and TRBJ2-3; D is perhaps TRBD1 or TRBD2 (5 bases each). CDR1 is WSHSY, CDR2 SAAADI, per germline. Trimming cost V 4 bases and J 6 bases, with 14 bases left between them. The CDR3 loop spans 14 amino acids. The CDR3 DNA reads TGCGCCAGCAGTGGGGGACCCGGGAAGGATACGCAGTATTTT. Translating it yields CASSGGPGKDTQYF.

The V gene is TRBV6-5, the J gene TRBJ1-4, with D hard to call. The V end lost 0 bases, the J end lost 7 bases, and 12 bases lay between the germline ends. CDR1 is MNHEY, CDR2 SVGAGI, per germline. CDR3 length: 15 residues. The CDR3 DNA is TGTGCCAGCAGTTACTCGAGAGGGTGGTTTGAAAAACTGTTTTTT. Translating gives CASSYSRGWFEKLFF.

The chain combines TRBV5-6 with TRBJ1-5; D gene unclear. The CDR3 has 14 amino acids. Germline CDR1 reads SGHDT; CDR2 reads YYEEEE. V was trimmed by 0 bases and J by 6 bases, leaving 10 bases between them. Here the CDR3 reads CASSLAGEGQPQHF. CDR3 DNA sequence: TGTGCCAGCAGCTTGGCCGGGGAGGGTCAGCCCCAGCATTTT.

The rearrangement joins TRBV7-2 to TRBJ1-1; 8 bases agree with TRBD1. The germline CDR1 and CDR2 sequences are SGHTA and FQGNSA. CDR3 length equals 14 residues. V was pared by 4 bases and J by 6 bases, with 7 bases of the junction left unmatched. CDR3 in amino acids: CASSSRTGPPEAFF. CDR3 nucleotide sequence: TGTGCCAGCAGCTCTAGGACAGGGCCCCCTGAAGCTTTCTTT.

This chain joins TRBV5-1 and TRBJ1-1, with 8 positions matching TRBD1. Trimming at V came to 2 bases and at J to 5 bases, leaving 8 bases not matched to a gene. CDR1 is SGHRS, CDR2 YFSETQ, per germline. CDR3 length equals 15 residues. CDR3 in DNA: TGCGCCAGCAGCTTTATGGACAGGGCAGGAACTGAAGCTTTCTTT. Its translation is CASSFMDRAGTEAFF.

The gene calls are TRBV5-1 and TRBJ2-2, with D uncertain. V gave up 6 bases and J gave up 4 bases, with 13 bases separating them. Germline loops: CDR1 SGHRS, CDR2 YFSETQ. CDR3 length equals 14 residues. CDR3 coding DNA: TGCGCCAGCAATCGAGATTCAGGCACCGGGGAGCTGTTTTTT. This encodes CASNRDSGTGELFF.

This clone was found a few times. The V call is TRBV30, the J call TRBJ1-4; 7 bases align to TRBD1. This CDR3 comprises 14 residues. Per the germline V gene, CDR1 is GTSNPN and CDR2 is SVGIG (reference sequence). Trimming cost V 2 bases and J 4 bases; bases outside gene matches: 4. DNA for the CDR3: TGTGCCTGGAGTCGACAGGGTATTAATGAAAAACTGTTTTTT. Translated, it gives CAWSRQGINEKLFF. The variable domain in full, completed from reference TRBV30 and TRBJ1-4, reads SQTIHQWPATLVQPVGSPLSLECTVEGTSNPNLYWYRQAAGRGLQLLFYSVGIGQISSEVPQNLSASRPQDRQFILSSKKLLLSDSGFYLCAWSRQGINEKLFFGSGTQLSVL.

The rearrangement links TRBV27 to TRBJ2-7, with D uncertain. This CDR3 is built from 13 residues. The V gene's germline CDR1 is MNHEY and CDR2 SMNVEV (reference sequence). The V and J ends lost 3 bases and 3 bases respectively, with 9 bases between them. The chain's CDR3 is CASSFGQLYEQYF. CDR3 in DNA: TGTGCCAGCAGTTTTGGGCAGCTCTACGAGCAGTACTTC.

This CDR3 reads CSASGTGLYQTQYF. The DNA of the CDR3 is TGCAGTGCTAGTGGGACAGGGCTTTATCAGACCCAGTACTTC. The rearrangement links TRBV20-1 to TRBJ2-5; 9 bases line up with TRBD1. Germline CDR1 DFQATT, CDR2 SNEGSKA (reference sequence). This CDR3 is built from 14 residues. Trimming removed 3 bases from V and 6 bases from J; junction bases left unmatched: 8.

This chain uses TRBV7-3 with TRBJ1-1, with D unclear. The V gene lost 2 bases and the J gene lost 4 bases, with 8 bases spanning the gap. Germline CDR1 and CDR2: SGHTA and FQGTGA. The CDR3 runs 13 residues. The DNA of the CDR3 is TGTGCCAGCAGCTTAGCGGCCTTCACTGAAGCTTTCTTT. It yields the protein CASSLAAFTEAFF.

V and J are TRBV6-5 and TRBJ2-5; TRBD2 matches at 9 bases. CDR1 MNHEY and CDR2 SVGAGI come from the germline V gene. The V segment lost 2 bases and the J segment 0 bases; nucleotides outside the gene matches: 4. There are 16 residues in the CDR3. The CDR3 sequence is CASSYGSGGYQETQYF. The CDR3 DNA follows: TGTGCCAGCAGTTACGGGAGCGGGGGGTACCAAGAGACCCAGTACTTC.

The J gene is TRBJ1-5, the V gene TRBV28; 8 bases fit TRBD1. CDR3 length: 19 residues. V shed 9 bases, J shed 1 base, and the junction held 20 bases outside the gene matches. Germline loops: CDR1 MDHEN, CDR2 SYDVKM. CDR3 nucleotide sequence: TGTGCCAGTCTCGGTAGCGGACAGGGCGCGCTGTGGAGCAATCAGCCCCAGCATTTT. The encoded protein is CASLGSGQGALWSNQPQHF.

The rearrangement links TRBV3-1 (or the pseudogene TRBV3-2) to TRBJ1-2; 7 positions agree with TRBD1. V shed 4 bases, J shed 2 bases, and the junction held 1 base outside the gene matches. The V gene's germline CDR1 is LGHDT and CDR2 YNNKEL (reference sequence). The CDR3 extends over 13 amino acids. The CDR3 loop reads CASSRQGNYGYTF. CDR3 nucleotides: TGTGCCAGCAGCCGACAGGGAAACTATGGCTACACCTTC.

The chain uses TRBV19 and TRBJ1-3; D gene unclear. Trimming removed 5 bases at V and 4 bases at J, with 15 bases between. The length of the CDR3 is 15 residues. Germline V gives CDR1 LNHDA, CDR2 SQIVND (reference sequence). The CDR3 loop is CASSEWGLGGNTIYF. CDR3 nucleotides: TGTGCCAGTAGTGAATGGGGTCTGGGAGGAAACACCATATATTTT.

This clone has a handful of counts. Other DNA variants within this sample encode the same CDR3. V gene TRBV11-3 combines with J gene TRBJ1-1; tentative D call: TRBD1 (6 bases). The CDR3 consists of 13 residues. V lost 5 bases and J lost 1, with 8 bases in between. The germline gives CDR1 SGHNT, CDR2 YENEEA. CDR3 DNA: TGTGCCAGCAGCCTGGGACAGAACACTGAAGCTTTCTTT. Amino acids: CASSLGQNTEAFF. Based on the CDR3 plus reference TRBV11-3 and TRBJ1-1, the full variable domain is EAGVVQSPRYKIIEKKQPVAFWCNPISGHNTLYWYLQNLGQGPELLIRYENEEAVDDSQLPKDRFSAERLKGVDSTLKIQPAELGDSAVYLCASSLGQNTEAFFGQGTRLTVV.

The chain couples TRBV11-2 to TRBJ1-4; 7 bases fit TRBD1. The germline V gene has CDR1 SGHAT and CDR2 FQNNGV. The CDR3 loop spans 16 amino acids. V gave up 1 base and J gave up 4 bases; unmatched junction bases: 6. CDR3 coding DNA: TGTGCCAGCAGCTTAGGAGGGACAGTCATTAATGAAAAACTGTTTTTT. Translated, it gives CASSLGGTVINEKLFF.

The chain uses TRBV5-1 and TRBJ1-6; D remains unclear. CDR1 is SGHRS and CDR2 is YFSETQ in the germline V gene. CDR3 length: 14 residues. The germline V and J ends were trimmed by 0 bases and 13 bases, with 14 bases remaining between them. CDR3 sequence reads: CASSLASADGPLHF. The CDR3 region has the DNA TGCGCCAGCAGCTTGGCGTCGGCTGACGGTCCCCTCCACTTT.